These 32 T cell receptor beta chains share one sample of origin, sequenced in a study of Ad26.COV2.S vaccination and SARS-CoV-2 variants. The treatment was: some 20 received Ad26.COV2.S at low or high dose, single or two shots; five or six received placebo; per-sample allocation not given. Material that was analyzed had been drawn on day 63 after the first vaccine or placebo injection. Sequenced by immunoSEQ multiplex PCR; TCRdb stores in-frame clones only, minus some. The sample lists roughly 420,000 clones; 88% were seen once. The sample was peripheral blood, taken in a trial of Ad26.COV2.S vaccine versus placebo. These receptors were collected from a person between 18 and 65 years old who received the Ad26.COV2.S COVID-19 vaccine or a placebo.

The chain combines TRBV27 with TRBJ1-6; weak D call: TRBD1 (6 bases). Between the trimmed V and J ends, which lost 8 bases and 7 bases, there was a span of 15 bases. The V gene's germline CDR1 is MNHEY and CDR2 SMNVEV (reference sequence). CDR3 length equals 14 residues. The CDR3 protein is CASGRTAGNSPLHF. The DNA of the CDR3 is TGTGCCAGCGGCAGGACAGCCGGAAATTCACCCCTCCACTTT.

The V and J genes are TRBV6-1 and TRBJ1-5; possibly TRBD1 for D (5 bases). Trimming pared 7 bases from V and 1 base from J, leaving 8 bases between. From germline, CDR1 is MNHNS and CDR2 SASEGT. The CDR3 sequence is 13 residues long. In DNA form, the CDR3 reads TGTGCCAGCACGTGGGGGAGCAATCAGCCCCAGCATTTT. Translation gives CASTWGSNQPQHF.

This clone has just a few counts. The rearrangement links TRBV18 to TRBJ1-5; tentative D call: TRBD1 (5 bases). The CDR3 sequence is 13 residues long. Germline V lookup: CDR1 KGHSH, CDR2 LQKENI. V was trimmed by 2 bases and J by 6 bases, leaving 8 bases between them. The CDR3 DNA sequence: TGTGCCAGCTCACCAACCGGGACTCAGCCCCAGCATTTT. As protein: CASSPTGTQPQHF.

This clone was found once. V is TRBV10-2 and J is TRBJ2-2, with D unclear. The CDR3 has 13 residues. With 6 bases removed from V and 4 bases from J, the gap between germline ends came to 9 bases. CDR1 is WSHSY and CDR2 is SAAADI in the germline V gene. CDR3 nucleotides: TGCGCCAGCAGCTTAGGGCTCACCGGGGAGCTGTTTTTT. Protein: CASSLGLTGELFF.

The genes are TRBV6-2 or TRBV6-3 and TRBJ2-3; D is possibly TRBD2 (6 bases). Germline V CDR1 and CDR2: MNHEY, SVGEGT. This CDR3 has 12 residues. Trimming took off 4 bases at V and 9 bases at J, with 11 bases between the two ends. The CDR3 nucleotides are TGTGCCAGCAGTTCTCTAGCGAAGACGCAGTATTTT. Protein sequence: CASSSLAKTQYF.

This chain uses TRBV6-5 with TRBJ1-2, with D unclear. The CDR3 totals 14 residues. CDR1 and CDR2 from the germline V gene are MNHEY and SVGAGI. V dropped 2 bases and J dropped 8 bases, with 15 bases sitting between them. The CDR3 sequence is CASSYRPPPRGYTF. Written as DNA, the CDR3 is TGTGCCAGCAGTTACCGACCCCCTCCTAGGGGCTACACCTTC.

The rearrangement uses TRBV10-3 and TRBJ2-7; D call uncertain. The germline gives CDR1 ENHRY, CDR2 SYGVKD. The CDR3 spans 12 residues. Trimming took off 1 base at V and 7 bases at J, with 8 bases between the two ends. CDR3 sequence reads: CAISEWVGEQYF. The CDR3 coding sequence is TGTGCCATCAGTGAGTGGGTCGGGGAGCAGTACTTC.

The genes are TRBV9 and TRBJ2-3, with unresolved D. CDR1 SGDLS and CDR2 YYNGEE come from the germline V gene. V dropped 3 bases and J dropped 0 bases, with 11 bases sitting between them. This CDR3 comprises 15 residues. CDR3 DNA sequence: TGTGCCAGCAGCGATAACTCCCCTAGCACAGATACGCAGTATTTT. Protein product: CASSDNSPSTDTQYF.

This clone was seen once. The rearrangement uses TRBV7-8 and TRBJ2-3; 9 bases agree with TRBD2. The length of the CDR3 is 14 residues. V shed 7 bases and J 2 bases; nucleotides not matched to a gene: 4. Germline assignment: CDR1 SGHVS and CDR2 FQNEAQ. In DNA, the CDR3 is TGTGCCAGCAAAGCGGGGGGCTACACAGATACGCAGTATTTT. This translates into CASKAGGYTDTQYF.

The chain recombines TRBV5-6 with TRBJ2-7; no reliable D call. Germline V gene data show CDR1 as SGHDT and CDR2 as YYEEEE. The CDR3 extends over 13 amino acids. Trimming took 2 bases from V and 5 from J, leaving 11 bases between them. CDR3 in amino acids: CASSLGRVHEQYF. The CDR3 DNA follows: TGTGCCAGCAGCTTAGGAAGGGTCCACGAGCAGTACTTC.

The chain combines TRBV30 with TRBJ1-3; no clear D. CDR3 size: 13 residues. Trimming pared 6 bases from V and 1 base from J, leaving 10 bases between. CDR1 and CDR2 (germline): GTSNPN, SVGIG (reference sequence). The CDR3 bases are TGTGCCTGTCAGGCGGGATCTGGAAACACCATATATTTT. As protein: CACQAGSGNTIYF.

This clone was recorded only once. This chain uses TRBV30 with TRBJ2-5, with TRBD2 identical over 13 bases. Trimming cost V 8 bases and J 5 bases; bases outside gene matches: 5. Germline V gene data show CDR1 as GTSNPN and CDR2 as SVGIG (reference sequence). The CDR3 loop spans 13 amino acids. The CDR3 bases are TGTGCCAGGACTAGCGGGGGTGTTGAGACCCAGTACTTC. Its protein is CARTSGGVETQYF. Looking up the rest from reference TRBV30 and TRBJ2-5 gives the full variable domain: SQTIHQWPATLVQPVGSPLSLECTVEGTSNPNLYWYRQAAGRGLQLLFYSVGIGQISSEVPQNLSASRPQDRQFILSSKKLLLSDSGFYLCARTSGGVETQYFGPGTRLLVL.

CDR3 residues: CASSQSAPSTVTLNTEAFF. In DNA, the CDR3 is TGCGCCAGCAGTCAATCCGCTCCGAGTACGGTTACATTGAACACTGAAGCTTTCTTT. The chain recombines TRBV23-1 with TRBJ1-1; D gene ambiguous. TRBV23-1 belongs to the ORF category, with a function that is uncertain. The germline V and J ends were trimmed by 0 bases and 0 bases, with 20 bases remaining between them. CDR3 length equals 19 residues.

The CDR3 nucleotides are TGTGCCAGCAGCTTAGGACTAGCGGGGGGAGGTAATGAGCAGTTCTTC. This codes for CASSLGLAGGGNEQFF. The genes are TRBV7-2 and TRBJ2-1; TRBD2 aligns across 13 bases. Germline CDR1 and CDR2: SGHTA and FQGNSA. V trimming: 1 base; J trimming: 7 bases; junction bases outside the gene matches: 4. This CDR3 comprises 16 residues.

This clone has more than one count but fewer than ten. The chain links TRBV7-2 to TRBJ2-3; 12 bases are a match to TRBD2. CDR1 and CDR2 from the germline V gene are SGHTA and FQGNSA. J was trimmed by 4 bases and V by 2 bases; bases with no gene match: 10. The CDR3 spans 18 residues. The CDR3 loop is CASSLQARASGGADTQYF. For the CDR3, the DNA is TGTGCCAGCAGCTTACAGGCAAGAGCTAGCGGGGGGGCAGATACGCAGTATTTT.

The chain employs TRBV2 and TRBJ2-7, with a weak D call TRBD2 (5 bases). The CDR3 has 14 residues. CDR1 SNHLY and CDR2 FYNNEI come from the germline V gene. V dropped 5 bases and J dropped 6 bases, with 17 bases sitting between them. This chain's CDR3 is CASSSRTGVGEQYF. The CDR3 DNA reads as TGTGCCAGCAGTTCCCGGACCGGGGTCGGCGAGCAGTACTTC.

The chain couples TRBV28 to TRBJ1-1; D uncertain. The ends were cut back, 3 bases at V and 1 base at J, with 6 bases in the middle. The CDR3 is 13 amino acids. The V gene's germline CDR1 is MDHEN and CDR2 SYDVKM. This chain's CDR3 is CASSFGRNTEAFF. The CDR3 coding sequence is TGTGCCAGCAGTTTCGGGCGGAACACTGAAGCTTTCTTT.

The genes are TRBV6-5 and TRBJ1-5, with no clear D. V lost 6 bases, J lost 5 bases, and 14 bases lay in between. The CDR3 covers 14 residues. The V gene's germline CDR1 is MNHEY and CDR2 SVGAGI. The CDR3 region is CASSPRGPHQPQHF. CDR3 sequence (DNA): TGTGCCAGCAGCCCACGAGGGCCGCATCAGCCCCAGCATTTT.

The chain links TRBV7-2 to TRBJ2-3; 7 bases agree with TRBD2. The CDR3 totals 15 residues. The ends lost 1 base at V and 10 bases at J; junction bases unmatched: 11. Germline CDR1 and CDR2: SGHTA and FQGNSA. The CDR3 bases are TGTGCCAGCAGCTTAGGGACTAGAAACGGCCTATCGCAGTATTTT. Its protein product is CASSLGTRNGLSQYF.

The chain uses TRBV19 and TRBJ2-1; 7 nucleotides agree with TRBD1. Germline trimming cut 7 bases from V and 8 bases from J; bases unmatched to any gene: 14. The CDR3 sequence is 15 residues long. Germline V gene data show CDR1 as LNHDA and CDR2 as SQIVND (reference sequence). DNA for the CDR3: TGTGCCAGTACCCCGGGGACAGTCCGTAGCGATGAGCAGTTCTTC. Its translation is CASTPGTVRSDEQFF.

The chain recombines TRBV4-3 with TRBJ2-7; 11 nucleotides align to TRBD2. The V gene end was trimmed by 4 bases and the J gene end by 1 base; junction bases not matched to a gene: 12. The CDR3 has 18 amino acids. Germline-derived CDR1 and CDR2 are LGHNA and YSLEER. The CDR3, as DNA: TGCGCCAGCAGCCGAACAACTAGCGGGGGTCCCGGGTCCTACGAGCAGTACTTC. It specifies CASSRTTSGGPGSYEQYF.

The chain combines TRBV6-6 with TRBJ2-5; D perhaps matches TRBD2 (5 bases). Trimming shortened V by 7 bases and J by 3 bases, and 18 bases separated the two germline ends. The CDR3 extends over 15 amino acids. The V gene's germline CDR1 is MNHNY and CDR2 SVGAGI (reference sequence). The CDR3 nucleotides are TGTGCCAGCATTCGGGCGGGCAGCTTAGAAGAGACCCAGTACTTC. It encodes CASIRAGSLEETQYF.

The chain is built from TRBV30 and TRBJ2-3, with 7 bases lining up with TRBD2. CDR1 and CDR2 (germline): GTSNPN, SVGIG (reference sequence). Unmatched junction bases numbered 9, after V lost 6 bases and J lost 6 bases. CDR3 size: 13 residues. For the CDR3, the DNA is TGTGCCTGTAGGGAGGGCCTAACGGATACGCAGTATTTT. It yields the protein CACREGLTDTQYF.

The V gene is TRBV19, the J gene TRBJ1-6; TRBD1 matches at 9 bases. V trimming: 10 bases; J trimming: 9 bases; junction bases outside the gene matches: 7. CDR1 LNHDA and CDR2 SQIVND come from the germline V gene (reference sequence). The CDR3 runs to 13 residues. Here the CDR3 reads CATSWDRVSPLHF. CDR3 DNA: TGTGCCACCTCGTGGGACAGGGTTTCACCCCTCCACTTT.

The CDR3 DNA follows: TGCGCCAGCAGCCAATCCACTAGGGGGGGACAGAGTAACACTGAAGCTTTCTTT. Encoded protein: CASSQSTRGGQSNTEAFF. The V and J genes are TRBV4-1 and TRBJ1-1; 7 nucleotides align to TRBD1. Germline CDR1 reads MGHRA; CDR2 reads YSYEKL. The CDR3 spans 18 residues. The V gene end was trimmed by 2 bases and the J gene end by 2 bases; junction bases not matched to a gene: 14.

V is TRBV6-5 and J is TRBJ1-1; 9 bases are shared with TRBD1. Germline V lookup: CDR1 MNHEY, CDR2 SVGAGI. The CDR3 consists of 16 residues. The junction had 8 bases not matched to a gene; V was cut back by 0 bases and J by 6 bases. In DNA form, the CDR3 reads TGTGCCAGCAGTTACTCCTGGACAGGGGCACCTTCTGAAGCTTTCTTT. It specifies CASSYSWTGAPSEAFF.

This rearrangement joins TRBV28 to TRBJ2-5; D tentatively reads TRBD1 or TRBD2 (5 bases each). This CDR3 contains 18 residues. V gave up 7 bases and J gave up 5 bases, with 29 bases separating them. Germline loops: CDR1 MDHEN, CDR2 SYDVKM. This CDR3 reads CASIWAGSMSRGFETQYF. For the CDR3, the DNA is TGTGCCAGCATCTGGGCAGGGAGCATGTCGCGCGGGTTTGAGACCCAGTACTTC.

The chain combines TRBV7-9 with TRBJ1-3; no clear D. The CDR3 sequence is 13 residues long. The germline V and J ends were trimmed by 2 bases and 11 bases, with 13 bases remaining between them. The V gene's germline CDR1 is SEHNR and CDR2 FQNEAQ (reference sequence). The CDR3 nucleotides read TGTGCCAGCAGCTTATCCCCCCGGACCGCCATATATTTT. This encodes CASSLSPRTAIYF.

This chain joins TRBV28 and TRBJ2-7; D ambiguous. The V gene lost 2 bases and the J gene lost 5 bases, with 7 bases spanning the gap. This CDR3 has 12 amino acids. Germline CDR1 reads MDHEN; CDR2 reads SYDVKM. The CDR3 nucleotides are TGTGCCAGCAGTTTAGAGCCCAACGAGCAGTACTTC. It encodes CASSLEPNEQYF.

CDR3 sequence reads: CSVQAAPSSYEQYF. CDR3 bases: TGCAGCGTTCAGGCGGCCCCGAGCTCCTACGAGCAGTACTTC. The chain employs TRBV29-1 and TRBJ2-7; D gene unclear. Germline loops: CDR1 SQVTM, CDR2 ANQGSEA. The CDR3 runs to 14 residues. Trimming removed 5 bases at V and 0 bases at J, with 14 bases between.

V is TRBV28 and J is TRBJ2-1; D possibly corresponds to TRBD1 (5 bases). CDR1 and CDR2 (germline): MDHEN, SYDVKM. V lost 1 base to trimming and J lost 4 bases, with 8 bases between them. The length of the CDR3 is 14 residues. The chain's CDR3 is CASSLSGKYNEQFF. The CDR3 region has the DNA TGTGCCAGCAGTTTATCAGGGAAGTACAATGAGCAGTTCTTC.

V gene TRBV19 combines with J gene TRBJ1-3; perhaps TRBD1 as D (5 bases). The CDR3 has 16 amino acids. V lost 3 bases to trimming and J lost 0 bases, with 12 bases between them. From germline, CDR1 is LNHDA and CDR2 SQIVND (reference sequence). The CDR3 DNA sequence: TGTGCCAGTAGTATCGGGGCCCCGAGCTCTGGAAACACCATATATTTT. As protein: CASSIGAPSSGNTIYF.